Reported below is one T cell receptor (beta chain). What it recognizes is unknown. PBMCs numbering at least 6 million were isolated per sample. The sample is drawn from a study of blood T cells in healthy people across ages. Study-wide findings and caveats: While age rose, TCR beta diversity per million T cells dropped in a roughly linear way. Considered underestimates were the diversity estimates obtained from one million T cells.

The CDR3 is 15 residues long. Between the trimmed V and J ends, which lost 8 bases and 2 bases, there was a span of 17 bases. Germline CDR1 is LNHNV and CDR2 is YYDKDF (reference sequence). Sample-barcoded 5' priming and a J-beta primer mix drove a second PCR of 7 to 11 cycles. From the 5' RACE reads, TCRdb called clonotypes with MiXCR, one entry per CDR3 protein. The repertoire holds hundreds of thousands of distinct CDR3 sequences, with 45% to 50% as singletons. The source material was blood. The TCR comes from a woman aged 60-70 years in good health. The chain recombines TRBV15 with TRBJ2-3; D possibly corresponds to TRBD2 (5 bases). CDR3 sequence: CATDSRGRSTDTQYF. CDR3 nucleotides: TGTGCCACCGACTCCAGAGGGAGATCCACAGATACGCAGTATTTT.